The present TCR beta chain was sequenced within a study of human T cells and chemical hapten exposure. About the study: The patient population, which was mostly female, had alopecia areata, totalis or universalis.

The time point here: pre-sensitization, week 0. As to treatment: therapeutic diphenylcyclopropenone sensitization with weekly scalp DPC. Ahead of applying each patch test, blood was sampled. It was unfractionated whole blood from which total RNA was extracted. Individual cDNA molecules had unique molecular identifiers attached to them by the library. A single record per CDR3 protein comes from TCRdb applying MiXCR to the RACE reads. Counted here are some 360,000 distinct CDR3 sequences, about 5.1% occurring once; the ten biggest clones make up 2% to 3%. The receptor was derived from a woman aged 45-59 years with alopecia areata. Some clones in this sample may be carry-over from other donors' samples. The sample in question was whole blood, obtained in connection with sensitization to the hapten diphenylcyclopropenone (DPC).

The CDR3, as DNA: TGTGCCTCCTCTGTGGGGTTCTACAACGAGCAGTACTTC. Encoded protein: CASSVGFYNEQYF. The gene calls are TRBV15 and TRBJ2-7; D is undetermined. Germline V CDR1 and CDR2: LNHNV, YYDKDF (reference sequence). This CDR3 spans 13 amino acids. V was pared by 11 bases and J by 5 bases, with 19 bases between.